This TCR beta chain was sequenced for a study of beta chain features in type 1 diabetes. The CDR3 extends over 14 amino acids. V lost 5 bases and J 5 bases, leaving 16 bases between the germline ends. CDR1 is SGHRS and CDR2 is YFSETQ in the germline V gene. Of the isolated RNA, all was reverse transcribed, and so the sequenced material was expressed TCRB transcripts. The method was immunoSEQ multiplex PCR; TCRdb's version includes in-frame clones alone and lacks a portion of them. The table shows about 350,000 clones, with less than 20% occurring only once. The V call is TRBV5-1, the J call TRBJ2-5, with D perhaps matching TRBD2 (6 bases). What was sequenced was naive CD4+ T cells from blood. This TCR came from a woman aged 18-35 years in good health. This CDR3 reads CASSPVGSGETQYF. Here the CDR3 DNA reads TGCGCCAGCAGTCCCGTCGGGAGTGGTGAGACCCAGTACTTC. Full variable domain (outside the CDR3, taken from reference TRBV5-1 and TRBJ2-5): KAGVTQTPRYLIKTRGQQVTLSCSPISGHRSVSWYQQTPGQGLQFLFEYFSETQRNKGNFPGRFSGRQFSNSRSEMNVSTLELGDSALYLCASSPVGSGETQYFGPGTRLLVL.